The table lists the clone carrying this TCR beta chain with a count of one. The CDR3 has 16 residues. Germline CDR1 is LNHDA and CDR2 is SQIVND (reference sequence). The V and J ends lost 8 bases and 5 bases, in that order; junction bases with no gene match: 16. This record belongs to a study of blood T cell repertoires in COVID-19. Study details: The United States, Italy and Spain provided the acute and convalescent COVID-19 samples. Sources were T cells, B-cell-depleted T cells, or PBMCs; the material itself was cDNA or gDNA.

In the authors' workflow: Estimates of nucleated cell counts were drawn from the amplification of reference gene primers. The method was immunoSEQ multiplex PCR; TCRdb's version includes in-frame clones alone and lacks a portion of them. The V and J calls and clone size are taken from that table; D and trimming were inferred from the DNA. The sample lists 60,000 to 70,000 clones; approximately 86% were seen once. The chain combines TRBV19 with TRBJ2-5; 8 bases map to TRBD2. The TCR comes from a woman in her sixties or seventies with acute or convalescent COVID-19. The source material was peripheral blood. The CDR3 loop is CASRPAGGLLWETQYF. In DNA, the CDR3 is TGTGCCAGTCGCCCGGCGGGGGGACTACTGTGGGAGACCCAGTACTTC.